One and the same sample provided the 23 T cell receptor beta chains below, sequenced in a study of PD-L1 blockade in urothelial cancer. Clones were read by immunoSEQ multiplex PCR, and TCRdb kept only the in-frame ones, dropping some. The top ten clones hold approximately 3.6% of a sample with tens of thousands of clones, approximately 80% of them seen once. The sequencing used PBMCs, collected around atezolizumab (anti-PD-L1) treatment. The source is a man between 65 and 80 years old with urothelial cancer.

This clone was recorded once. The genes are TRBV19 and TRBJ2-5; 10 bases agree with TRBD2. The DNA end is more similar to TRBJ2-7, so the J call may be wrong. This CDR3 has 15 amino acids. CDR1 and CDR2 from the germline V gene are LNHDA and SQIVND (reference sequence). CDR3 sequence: CASSSGTSDSYEQYF. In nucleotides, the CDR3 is TGTGCCAGTAGTAGTGGGACTAGCGACTCCTACGAGCAGTACTTC.

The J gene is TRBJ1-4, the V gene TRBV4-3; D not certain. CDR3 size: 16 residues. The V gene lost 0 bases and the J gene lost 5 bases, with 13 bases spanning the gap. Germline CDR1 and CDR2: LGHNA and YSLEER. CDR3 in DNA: TGCGCCAGCAGCCAAGATCTAATTCGCCAAAATGAAAAACTGTTTTTT. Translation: CASSQDLIRQNEKLFF.

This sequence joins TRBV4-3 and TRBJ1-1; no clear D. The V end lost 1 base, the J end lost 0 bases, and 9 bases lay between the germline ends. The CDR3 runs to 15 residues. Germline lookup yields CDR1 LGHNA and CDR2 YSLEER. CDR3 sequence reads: CASSQGTTLNTEAFF. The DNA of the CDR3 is TGCGCCAGCAGCCAAGGAACTACACTGAACACTGAAGCTTTCTTT.

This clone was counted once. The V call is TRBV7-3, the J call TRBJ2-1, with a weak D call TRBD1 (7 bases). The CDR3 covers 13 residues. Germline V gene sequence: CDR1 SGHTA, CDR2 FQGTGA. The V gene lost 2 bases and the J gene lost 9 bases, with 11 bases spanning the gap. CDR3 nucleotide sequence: TGTGCCAGCAGCTTACAGGGGGGAAGTGAGCAGTTCTTC. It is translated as CASSLQGGSEQFF.

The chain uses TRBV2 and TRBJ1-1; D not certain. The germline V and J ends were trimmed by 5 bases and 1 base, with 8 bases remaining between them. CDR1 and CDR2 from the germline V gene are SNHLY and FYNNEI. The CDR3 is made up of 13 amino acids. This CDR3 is CASSTVTNTEAFF. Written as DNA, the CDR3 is TGTGCCAGCAGTACTGTAACGAACACTGAAGCTTTCTTT.

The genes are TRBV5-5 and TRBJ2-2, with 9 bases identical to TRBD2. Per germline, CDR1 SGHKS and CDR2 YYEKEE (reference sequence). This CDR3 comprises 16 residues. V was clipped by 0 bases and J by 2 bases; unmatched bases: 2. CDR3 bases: TGTGCCAGCAGCTTGGGCGGGAGGGTAAACACCGGGGAGCTGTTTTTT. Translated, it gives CASSLGGRVNTGELFF.

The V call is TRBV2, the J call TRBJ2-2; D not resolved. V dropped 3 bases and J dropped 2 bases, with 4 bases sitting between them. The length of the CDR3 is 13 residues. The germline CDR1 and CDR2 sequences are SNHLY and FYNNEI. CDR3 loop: CASSERNTGELFF. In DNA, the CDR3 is TGTGCCAGCAGTGAGAGAAACACCGGGGAGCTGTTTTTT.

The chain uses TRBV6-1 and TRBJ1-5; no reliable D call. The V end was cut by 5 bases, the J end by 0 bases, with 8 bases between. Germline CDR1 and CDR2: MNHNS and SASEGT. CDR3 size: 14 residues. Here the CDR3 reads CASSHRSSNQPQHF. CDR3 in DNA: TGTGCCAGCAGTCATAGAAGTAGCAATCAGCCCCAGCATTTT.

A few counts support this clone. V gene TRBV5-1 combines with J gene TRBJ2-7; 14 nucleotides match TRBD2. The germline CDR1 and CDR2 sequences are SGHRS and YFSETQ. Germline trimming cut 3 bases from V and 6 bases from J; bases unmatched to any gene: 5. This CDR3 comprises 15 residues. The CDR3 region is CASSWGTSGSGEQYF. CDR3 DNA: TGCGCCAGCAGCTGGGGGACTAGCGGGAGTGGCGAGCAGTACTTC.

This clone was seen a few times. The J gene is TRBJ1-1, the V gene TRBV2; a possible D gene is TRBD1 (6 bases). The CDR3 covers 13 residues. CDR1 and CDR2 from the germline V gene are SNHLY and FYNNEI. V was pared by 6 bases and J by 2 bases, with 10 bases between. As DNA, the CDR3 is TGTGCCAGCAGCGGACAGATAAACACTGAAGCTTTCTTT. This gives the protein CASSGQINTEAFF.

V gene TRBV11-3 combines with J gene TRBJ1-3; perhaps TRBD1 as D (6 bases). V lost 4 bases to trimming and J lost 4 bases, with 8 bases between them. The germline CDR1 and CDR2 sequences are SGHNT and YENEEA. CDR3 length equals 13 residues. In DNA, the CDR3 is TGTGCCAGCAGCTCCGGACAGGGAAACACCATATATTTT. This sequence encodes CASSSGQGNTIYF.

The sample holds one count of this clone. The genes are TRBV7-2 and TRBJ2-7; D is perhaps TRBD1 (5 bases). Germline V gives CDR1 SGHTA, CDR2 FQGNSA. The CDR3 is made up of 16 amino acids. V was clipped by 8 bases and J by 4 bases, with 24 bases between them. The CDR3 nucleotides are TGTGCCAGCCACTTCTCTAGACCAGGGCGGTTGTACGAGCAGTACTTC. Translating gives CASHFSRPGRLYEQYF.

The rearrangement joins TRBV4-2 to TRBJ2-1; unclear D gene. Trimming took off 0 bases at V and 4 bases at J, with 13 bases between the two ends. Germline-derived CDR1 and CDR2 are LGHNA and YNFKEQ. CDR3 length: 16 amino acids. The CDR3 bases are TGTGCCAGCAGCCAAGACCCGGGTTCCCAATACAATGAGCAGTTCTTC. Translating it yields CASSQDPGSQYNEQFF.

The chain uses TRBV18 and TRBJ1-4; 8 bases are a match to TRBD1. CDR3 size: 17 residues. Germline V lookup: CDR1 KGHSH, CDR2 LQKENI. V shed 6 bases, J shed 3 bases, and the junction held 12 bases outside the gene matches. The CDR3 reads CASSRRETGASNEKLFF. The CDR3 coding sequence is TGTGCCAGCTCCCGACGAGAGACAGGGGCTTCTAATGAAAAACTGTTTTTT.

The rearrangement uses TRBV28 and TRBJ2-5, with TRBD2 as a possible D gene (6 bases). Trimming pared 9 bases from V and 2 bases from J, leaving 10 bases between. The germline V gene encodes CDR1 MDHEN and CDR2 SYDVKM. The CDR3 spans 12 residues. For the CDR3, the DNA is TGTGCCAGTAACGGGGGACAAGAGACCCAGTACTTC. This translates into CASNGGQETQYF.

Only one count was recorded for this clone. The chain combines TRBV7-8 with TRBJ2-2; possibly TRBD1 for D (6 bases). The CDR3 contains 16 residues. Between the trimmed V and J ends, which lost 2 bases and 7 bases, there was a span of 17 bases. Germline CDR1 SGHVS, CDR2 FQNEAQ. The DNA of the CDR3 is TGTGCCAGCAGCTTACGAGGCAGGGGTACGGGCGGGGAGCTGTTTTTT. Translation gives CASSLRGRGTGGELFF.

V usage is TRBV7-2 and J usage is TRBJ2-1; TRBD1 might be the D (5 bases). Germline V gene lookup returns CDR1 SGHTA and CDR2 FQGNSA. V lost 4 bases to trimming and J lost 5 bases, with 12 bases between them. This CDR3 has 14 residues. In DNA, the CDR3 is TGTGCCAGCAGCTCGGCACAGGAGAACAATGAGCAGTTCTTC. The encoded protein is CASSSAQENNEQFF.

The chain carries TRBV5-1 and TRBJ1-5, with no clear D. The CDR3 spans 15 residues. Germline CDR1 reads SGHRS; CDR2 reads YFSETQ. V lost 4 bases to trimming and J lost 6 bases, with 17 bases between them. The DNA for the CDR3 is TGCGCCAGCAGCCCGGGAGGAGGGTTTGGTCAGCCCCAGCATTTT. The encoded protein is CASSPGGGFGQPQHF.

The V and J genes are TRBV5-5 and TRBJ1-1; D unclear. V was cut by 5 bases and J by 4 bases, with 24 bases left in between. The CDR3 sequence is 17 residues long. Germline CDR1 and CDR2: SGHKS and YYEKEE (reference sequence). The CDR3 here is CASSFLPSGLVGTEAFF. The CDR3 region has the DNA TGTGCCAGCAGTTTTCTCCCATCCGGACTTGTGGGCACTGAAGCTTTCTTT.

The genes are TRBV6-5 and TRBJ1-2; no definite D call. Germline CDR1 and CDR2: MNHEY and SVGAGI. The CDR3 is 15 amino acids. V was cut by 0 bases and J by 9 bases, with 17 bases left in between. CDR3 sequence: CASSYSMADSSRYTF. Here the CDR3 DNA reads TGTGCCAGCAGTTACTCGATGGCGGACTCCTCGCGCTACACCTTC.

The CDR3, as DNA: TGTGCCAGTAGAGTCGGCGGGAGCACCGGGGAGCTGTTTTTT. Its translation is CASRVGGSTGELFF. This chain connects TRBV19 to TRBJ2-2, with 7 bases aligning to TRBD2. V was pared by 6 bases and J by 4 bases, with 5 bases of the junction left unmatched. The CDR3 contains 14 residues. In germline, CDR1 is LNHDA, CDR2 SQIVND (reference sequence).

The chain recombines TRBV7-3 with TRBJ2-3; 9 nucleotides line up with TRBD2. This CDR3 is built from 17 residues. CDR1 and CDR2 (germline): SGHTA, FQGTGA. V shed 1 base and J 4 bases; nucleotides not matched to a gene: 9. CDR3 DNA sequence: TGTGCCAGCAGCTTAAACCCTGTTAGCGGGAGTGCAGATACGCAGTATTTT. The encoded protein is CASSLNPVSGSADTQYF.

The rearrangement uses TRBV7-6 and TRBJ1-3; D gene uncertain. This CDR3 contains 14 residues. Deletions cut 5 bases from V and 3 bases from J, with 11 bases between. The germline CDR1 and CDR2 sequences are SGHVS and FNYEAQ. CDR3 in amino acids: CASSPSFGGNTIYF. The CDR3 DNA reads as TGTGCCAGCAGCCCCTCCTTCGGTGGAAACACCATATATTTT.